This TCR beta chain was identified during a study of T cells in localized non-small cell lung cancer. Turning to this clone: Its antigen is still unknown.

Sequencing used immunoSEQ multiplex PCR; TCRdb keeps in-frame clones, though not all of them. The table includes under 35,000 clones, approximately 90% detected once. General study points: Uninvolved adjacent lung showed peak T cell clonality, exceeding tumor.

Per the germline V gene, CDR1 is LNHNV and CDR2 is YYDKDF (reference sequence). This CDR3 is 13 amino acids long. V lost 6 bases and J 3 bases, leaving 11 bases between the germline ends. The receptor was isolated from a female donor at least 60 years old with stage I lung adenocarcinoma. The sample in question was peripheral blood, obtained before any cancer treatment. The rearrangement uses TRBV15 and TRBJ1-1, with D tentatively TRBD1 (5 bases). CDR3 bases: TGTGCCACCAGGAGGGGTCAGGACACTGAAGCTTTCTTT. As protein: CATRRGQDTEAFF.